The 22 T cell receptor beta chains reported below all come from one sample, sequenced in a study of regulatory T cells in long-lasting Graves disease. The time point was: newly diagnosed GD, antithyroid drugs for less than 3 months. Extracted RNA from PBMCs served as the source of the TCR library. For TCR beta, libraries came from iRepertoire HTBI primers and Arm-PCR of CDR3 regions. TCRdb re-analysed the multiplex PCR reads in MiXCR, keeping a single row per CDR3 protein. The sample carries approximately 470,000 distinct CDR3 sequences, 15% to 20% recorded once. This sample was shared with a second study, whose subject was T cells in Graves' hyperthyroidism and ophthalmopathy.

Specimen: peripheral blood mononuclear cells (PBMCs), collected at new diagnosis, from a patient treated with antithyroid drugs. The source of these receptors is a man between 40 and 49 years old with Graves disease.

This clonotype was recorded a few times. The chain combines TRBV9 with TRBJ2-1; 7 positions match TRBD2. The CDR3 sequence is 17 residues long. V gave up 0 bases and J gave up 0 bases; unmatched junction bases: 6. Germline CDR1 is SGDLS and CDR2 is YYNGEE. This CDR3 is CASSVGEGPSSYNEQFF. CDR3 bases: TGTGCCAGCAGCGTAGGGGAGGGCCCTAGCTCCTACAATGAGCAGTTCTTC.

This clonotype has at least ten counts. This rearrangement joins TRBV27 to TRBJ2-5; D might be TRBD1 (6 bases). Deletions cut 5 bases from V and 5 bases from J, with 12 bases between. CDR3 length equals 13 residues. The germline CDR1 and CDR2 sequences are MNHEY and SMNVEV (reference sequence). Written as DNA, the CDR3 is TGTGCCAGCAGTAACAGGGAATGGGAGACCCAGTACTTC. Protein product: CASSNREWETQYF.

The sample holds many counts of this clonotype. The V gene is TRBV11-2, the J gene TRBJ2-7; TRBD1 might be the D (7 bases). V was trimmed by 3 bases and J by 4 bases, leaving 16 bases between them. Germline CDR1 reads SGHAT; CDR2 reads FQNNGV. The CDR3 extends over 15 amino acids. In nucleotides, the CDR3 is TGTGCCAGCAGCTTGGGGGGACAGCTACCATACGAGCAGTACTTC. Amino acids: CASSLGGQLPYEQYF. Full variable domain (missing parts from reference TRBV11-2 and TRBJ2-7): EAGVAQSPRYKIIEKRQSVAFWCNPISGHATLYWYQQILGQGPKLLIQFQNNGVVDDSQLPKDRFSAERLKGVDSTLKIQPAKLEDSAVYLCASSLGGQLPYEQYFGPGTRLTVT.

The chain combines TRBV24-1 with TRBJ2-3, with 12 bases aligning to TRBD1. Germline V gives CDR1 KGHDR, CDR2 SFDVKD. After removal of 5 bases from V and 6 bases from J, the junction contained 11 bases not matched to a gene. The CDR3 runs to 17 residues. The CDR3 sequence is CATSGEGQGAPPDTQYF. The DNA of the CDR3 is TGTGCCACCAGTGGCGAGGGACAGGGGGCCCCTCCGGATACGCAGTATTTT.

The chain joins TRBV20-1 to TRBJ1-5, with unresolved D. CDR3 length: 12 amino acids. Germline values: CDR1 DFQATT, CDR2 SNEGSKA (reference sequence). Here the CDR3 reads CSAGDSGQPQHF. Written as DNA, the CDR3 is TGCAGCGCGGGTGACTCGGGTCAGCCCCAGCATTTT.

This clonotype was detected ten times or more. This sequence joins TRBV5-1 and TRBJ2-1; tentatively, D is TRBD1 (5 bases). With 0 bases removed from V and 10 bases from J, the gap between germline ends came to 17 bases. This CDR3 spans 15 amino acids. CDR1 is SGHRS, CDR2 YFSETQ, per germline. In DNA, the CDR3 is TGCGCCAGCAGCTTGGTTCCACGCTTTCAGGGAGAGCAGTTCTTC. Translation: CASSLVPRFQGEQFF.

This clonotype appeared many times. The chain combines TRBV20-1 with TRBJ1-2; tentatively, D is TRBD1 (5 bases). The germline CDR1 and CDR2 sequences are DFQATT and SNEGSKA (reference sequence). This CDR3 is built from 16 residues. V lost 0 bases and J lost 3, with 17 bases in between. The DNA of the CDR3 is TGCAGTGCTAGAGATCTCAGATTGGGACTGTACTATGGCTACACCTTC. It yields the protein CSARDLRLGLYYGYTF.

This clonotype was picked up many times. This chain links TRBV10-1 with TRBJ2-7; 8 positions agree with TRBD1. Germline loops: CDR1 WNHNN, CDR2 SYGVQD (reference sequence). The trim removed 6 bases at V and 6 bases at J, leaving 10 bases unmatched. This CDR3 is built from 14 residues. CDR3 DNA sequence: TGCGCCAGCAGGTCGACAGGGGAAGGTTCCGAGCAGTACTTC. Residues: CASRSTGEGSEQYF.

This clonotype was seen ten or more times. The V and J genes are TRBV7-9 and TRBJ2-1; 8 positions match TRBD2. The CDR3 has 16 amino acids. V shed 6 bases and J 1 base; nucleotides not matched to a gene: 8. Germline V gene sequence: CDR1 SEHNR, CDR2 FQNEAQ (reference sequence). Here the CDR3 reads CASSSAGGISYNEQFF. The CDR3 region has the DNA TGTGCCAGCAGTTCGGCGGGGGGCATTTCCTACAATGAGCAGTTCTTC.

In its sample, this clonotype was seen a few times. The chain is built from TRBV6-1 and TRBJ1-1, with 7 bases lining up with TRBD1. The CDR3 contains 14 residues. V shed 5 bases, J shed 1 base, and the junction held 4 bases outside the gene matches. Germline loops: CDR1 MNHNS, CDR2 SASEGT. CDR3 DNA: TGTGCCAGCAGTCAAAGGGACAGGAACACTGAAGCTTTCTTT. It codes for CASSQRDRNTEAFF.

This clonotype was counted between two and nine times. J is TRBJ1-5 and V is TRBV7-9; D is possibly TRBD1 (6 bases). The CDR3 extends over 13 amino acids. Germline CDR1 is SEHNR and CDR2 is FQNEAQ (reference sequence). Deletions cut 4 bases from V and 5 bases from J, with 9 bases between. CDR3: CASSSNRDQPQHF. The CDR3 DNA follows: TGTGCCAGCAGCTCCAACAGGGATCAGCCCCAGCATTTT.

This clonotype was seen ten or more times. The J gene is TRBJ2-7, the V gene TRBV11-2; 9 bases agree with TRBD2. This CDR3 contains 15 residues. The V segment lost 0 bases and the J segment 3 bases; nucleotides outside the gene matches: 3. Germline CDR1 reads SGHAT; CDR2 reads FQNNGV. CDR3 DNA: TGTGCCAGCAGCTTAGATCTAGCGGGATACTACGAGCAGTACTTC. As protein: CASSLDLAGYYEQYF.

This clonotype was observed a few times. The rearrangement joins TRBV19 to TRBJ2-7; a possible D gene is TRBD1 (5 bases). The CDR3 spans 16 residues. Trimming stripped 3 bases from V and 5 bases from J, with 20 bases between. Germline CDR1 and CDR2: LNHDA and SQIVND (reference sequence). CDR3 amino acids: CASSMDGPGPTDEQYF. CDR3 bases: TGTGCCAGTAGTATGGATGGGCCAGGGCCGACGGACGAGCAGTACTTC.

This clonotype was recorded many times. The V gene is TRBV6-1, the J gene TRBJ1-2; D is undetermined. The germline V gene encodes CDR1 MNHNS and CDR2 SASEGT. Between the trimmed V and J ends, which lost 2 bases and 3 bases, there was a span of 13 bases. The CDR3 runs 15 residues. CDR3 in DNA: TGTGCCAGCAGTGAAAGGCCGGGGTCTTACTATGGCTACACCTTC. Amino acid sequence: CASSERPGSYYGYTF.

The rearrangement uses TRBV7-9 and TRBJ1-6; TRBD1 matches at 7 bases. From germline, CDR1 is SEHNR and CDR2 FQNEAQ (reference sequence). There are 15 residues in the CDR3. V lost 1 base and J lost 7; bases outside the gene matches: 4. The CDR3 loop is CASSLGGQRNSPLHF. The CDR3 DNA sequence: TGTGCCAGCAGCTTAGGGGGACAGAGGAATTCACCCCTCCACTTT.

This clonotype was seen a few times. Possible read error: a much larger clone is one base away. This rearrangement joins TRBV11-2 to TRBJ1-1, with a weak D call TRBD1 (5 bases). The germline CDR1 and CDR2 sequences are SGHAT and FQNNGV. The CDR3 length is 13 residues. CDR3 loop: CASSFRVNTGAFF. The CDR3 nucleotides are TGTGCCAGCAGCTTCAGGGTGAACACTGGAGCTTTCTTT.

This clonotype showed up many times. The rearrangement uses TRBV28 and TRBJ2-7; TRBD2 agrees at 15 bases. The J segment lost 5 bases and the V segment lost 8 bases, leaving 1 base of the junction unmatched. In germline, CDR1 is MDHEN, CDR2 SYDVKM. This CDR3 has 13 residues. This CDR3 reads CASGTSGRHEQYF. CDR3 DNA sequence: TGTGCCAGCGGGACTAGCGGGAGGCACGAGCAGTACTTC.

This clonotype appeared a few times. The genes are TRBV5-4 and TRBJ2-7; the D call may be TRBD1 or TRBD2 (6 bases each). There are 15 residues in the CDR3. The V and J ends lost 6 bases and 0 bases respectively, with 16 bases between them. The germline gives CDR1 SGHNT, CDR2 YYREEE (reference sequence). The CDR3 DNA sequence: TGTGCCAGCACCCCGACGGGGGCAGGCTCCTACGAGCAGTACTTC. The encoded protein is CASTPTGAGSYEQYF.

V and J are TRBV28 and TRBJ2-5; TRBD1 matches at 8 bases. The CDR3 totals 13 residues. Germline trimming cut 10 bases from V and 5 bases from J; bases unmatched to any gene: 9. CDR1 MDHEN and CDR2 SYDVKM come from the germline V gene. Here the CDR3 reads CATHRDRFETQYF. In DNA form, the CDR3 reads TGTGCCACCCACCGGGACAGGTTCGAGACCCAGTACTTC.

In its sample, this clonotype was seen a few times. The V gene is TRBV5-4, the J gene TRBJ1-3, with a possible D match to TRBD1 (6 bases). CDR1 is SGHNT, CDR2 YYREEE, per germline (reference sequence). CDR3 length: 14 amino acids. V gave up 5 bases and J gave up 2 bases, with 11 bases separating them. This chain's CDR3 is CASRIQGPGNTIYF. The CDR3 bases are TGTGCCAGCAGGATACAGGGCCCTGGAAACACCATATATTTT.

This clonotype was observed a few times. The chain joins TRBV6-5 to TRBJ2-6, with no clear D. CDR3 length: 17 residues. V was cut by 4 bases and J by 2 bases, with 15 bases left in between. The V gene's germline CDR1 is MNHEY and CDR2 SVGAGI. CDR3 sequence (DNA): TGTGCCAGCAGTTCGCCGATGAAGGGCGCTGGGGCCAACGTCCTGACTTTC. Translating it yields CASSSPMKGAGANVLTF.

V usage is TRBV20-1 and J usage is TRBJ2-7, with 8 nucleotides matching TRBD2. From germline, CDR1 is DFQATT and CDR2 SNEGSKA (reference sequence). The V gene end was trimmed by 3 bases and the J gene end by 7 bases; junction bases not matched to a gene: 5. This CDR3 has 12 amino acids. The CDR3 region is CSARGTRIEQYF. CDR3 sequence (DNA): TGCAGTGCTAGGGGGACTAGAATTGAGCAGTACTTC.